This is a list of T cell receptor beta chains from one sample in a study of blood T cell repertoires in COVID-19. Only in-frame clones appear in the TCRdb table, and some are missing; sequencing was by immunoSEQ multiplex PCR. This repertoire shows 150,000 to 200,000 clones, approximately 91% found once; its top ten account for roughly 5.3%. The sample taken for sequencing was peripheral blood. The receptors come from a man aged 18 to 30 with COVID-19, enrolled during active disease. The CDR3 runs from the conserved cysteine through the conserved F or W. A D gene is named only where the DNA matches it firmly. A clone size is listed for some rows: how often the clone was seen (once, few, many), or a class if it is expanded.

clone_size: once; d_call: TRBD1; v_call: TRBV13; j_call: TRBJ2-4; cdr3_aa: CASSKTGGLAKNIQYF; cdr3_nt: TGTGCCAGCAGCAAGACAGGGGGATTAGCCAAAAACATTCAGTACTTC
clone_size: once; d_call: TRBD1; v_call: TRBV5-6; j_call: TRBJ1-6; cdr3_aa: CASSSGGPNSPLHF; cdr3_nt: TGTGCCAGCAGCTCAGGGGGCCCGAATTCACCCCTCCACTTT
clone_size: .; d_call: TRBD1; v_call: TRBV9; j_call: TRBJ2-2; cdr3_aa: CASSVGPGGTGELFF; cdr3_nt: TGTGCCAGCAGCGTAGGTCCAGGGGGCACCGGGGAGCTGTTTTTT
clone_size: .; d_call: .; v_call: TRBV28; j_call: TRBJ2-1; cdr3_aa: CASSPSQGFVYNEQFF; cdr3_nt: TGTGCCAGCAGTCCCTCACAGGGATTCGTCTACAATGAGCAGTTCTTC
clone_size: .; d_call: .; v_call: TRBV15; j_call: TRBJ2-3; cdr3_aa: CATSRGADWFSSSTDTQYF; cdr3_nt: TGTGCCACCAGCAGAGGAGCGGATTGGTTTTCTTCTAGCACAGATACGCAGTATTTT
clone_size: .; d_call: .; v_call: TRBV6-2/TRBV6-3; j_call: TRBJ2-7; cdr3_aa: CASSYVHYEQYF; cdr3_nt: TGTGCCAGCAGTTACGTTCACTACGAGCAGTACTTC
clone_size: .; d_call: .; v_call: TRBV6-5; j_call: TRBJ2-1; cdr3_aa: CASRDPASYEQFF; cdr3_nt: TGTGCCAGCAGGGACCCAGCTAGCTATGAGCAGTTCTTC
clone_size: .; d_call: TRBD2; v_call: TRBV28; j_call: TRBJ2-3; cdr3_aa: CASTSGERGYTDTQYF; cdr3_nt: TGTGCCAGCACCTCCGGGGAGCGGGGATACACAGATACGCAGTATTTT
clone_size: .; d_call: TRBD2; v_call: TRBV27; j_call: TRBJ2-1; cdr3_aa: CASSWGGISSYNEQFF; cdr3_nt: TGTGCCAGCAGTTGGGGAGGGATATCGTCCTACAATGAGCAGTTCTTC
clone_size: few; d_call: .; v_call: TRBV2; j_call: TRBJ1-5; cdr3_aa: CASSETGRPTQGLQPQHF; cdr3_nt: TGTGCCAGCAGTGAAACCGGCAGGCCCACGCAGGGCTTGCAGCCCCAGCATTTT
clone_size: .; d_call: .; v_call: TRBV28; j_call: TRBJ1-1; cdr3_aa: CASSLAGANLNTEAFF; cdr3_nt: TGTGCCAGCAGTTTGGCAGGGGCGAATCTGAACACTGAAGCTTTCTTT
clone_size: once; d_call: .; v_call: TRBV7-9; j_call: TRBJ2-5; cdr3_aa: CASSLLPKETQYF; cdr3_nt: TGTGCCAGCAGCTTGCTCCCTAAAGAGACCCAGTACTTC
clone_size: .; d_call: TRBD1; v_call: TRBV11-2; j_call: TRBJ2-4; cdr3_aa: CASSLGTGSLNIQYF; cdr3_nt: TGTGCCAGCAGCCTTGGGACAGGGTCTCTGAACATTCAGTACTTC
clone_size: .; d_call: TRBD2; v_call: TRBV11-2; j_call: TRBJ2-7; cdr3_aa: CASSVLGGRAHEQYF; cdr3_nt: TGTGCCAGCAGCGTTTTGGGCGGGAGGGCCCACGAGCAGTACTTC
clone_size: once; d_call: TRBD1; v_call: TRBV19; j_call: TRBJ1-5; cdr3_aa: CASSRGTGRTGQPQHF; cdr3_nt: TGTGCCAGTAGTCGAGGGACAGGGAGGACGGGACAGCCCCAGCATTTT
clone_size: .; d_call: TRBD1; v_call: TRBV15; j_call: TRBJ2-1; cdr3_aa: CATSGGTGGRNEQFF; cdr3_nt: TGTGCCACCAGCGGAGGGACAGGGGGAAGAAATGAGCAGTTCTTC
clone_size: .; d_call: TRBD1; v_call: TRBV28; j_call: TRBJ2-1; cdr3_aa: CATGGDRGTLYNEQFF; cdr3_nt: TGTGCCACTGGGGGGGACAGGGGTACGCTCTACAATGAGCAGTTCTTC
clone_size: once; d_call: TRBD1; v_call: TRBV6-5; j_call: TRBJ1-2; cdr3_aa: CASTSRGQGAYGYTF; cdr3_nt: TGTGCCAGCACCTCAAGGGGACAGGGGGCCTATGGCTACACCTTC
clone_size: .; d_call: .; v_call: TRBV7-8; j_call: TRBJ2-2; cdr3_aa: CASSLGLLFGGELFF; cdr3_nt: TGTGCCAGCAGCTTGGGACTCCTATTTGGCGGGGAGCTGTTTTTT
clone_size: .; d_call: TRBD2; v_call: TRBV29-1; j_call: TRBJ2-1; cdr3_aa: CSVVGTSRGNSYNEQFF; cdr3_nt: TGCAGCGTTGTAGGGACTAGTAGGGGAAACTCCTACAATGAGCAGTTCTTC
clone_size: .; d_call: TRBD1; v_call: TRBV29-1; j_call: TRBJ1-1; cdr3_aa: CSVEADRVNTEAFF; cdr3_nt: TGCAGCGTTGAAGCGGACAGGGTGAACACTGAAGCTTTCTTT
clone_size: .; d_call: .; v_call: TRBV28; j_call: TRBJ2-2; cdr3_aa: CASSLLATGELFF; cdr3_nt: TGTGCCAGCAGTTTATTAGCAACCGGGGAGCTGTTTTTT
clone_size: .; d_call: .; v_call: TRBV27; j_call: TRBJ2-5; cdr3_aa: CATTPGRVSKNVSQETQYF; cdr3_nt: TGTGCCACCACCCCTGGGCGGGTATCGAAAAACGTTTCACAAGAGACCCAGTACTTC
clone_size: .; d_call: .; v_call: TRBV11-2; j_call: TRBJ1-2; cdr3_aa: CASSPLIRAGRRYGYTF; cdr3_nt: TGTGCCAGCAGCCCCCTAATTCGGGCAGGGCGTAGGTATGGCTACACCTTC
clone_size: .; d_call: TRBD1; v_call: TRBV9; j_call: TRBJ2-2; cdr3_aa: CASSPFQGDPGELFF; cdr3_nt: TGTGCCAGCAGCCCTTTCCAGGGGGACCCCGGGGAGCTGTTTTTT
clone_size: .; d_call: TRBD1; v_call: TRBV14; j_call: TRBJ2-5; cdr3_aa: CASSERTGGGETQYF; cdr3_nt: TGTGCCAGCAGCGAAAGGACAGGGGGCGGAGAGACCCAGTACTTC
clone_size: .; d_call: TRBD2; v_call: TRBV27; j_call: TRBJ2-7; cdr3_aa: CASSLSLGGTYEQYF; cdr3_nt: TGTGCCAGCAGTTTATCTCTGGGAGGGACCTACGAGCAGTACTTC
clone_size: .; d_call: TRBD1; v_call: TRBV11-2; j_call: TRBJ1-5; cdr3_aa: CASSPGGFNQPQHF; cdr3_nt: TGTGCCAGCAGCCCAGGGGGGTTCAATCAGCCCCAGCATTTT
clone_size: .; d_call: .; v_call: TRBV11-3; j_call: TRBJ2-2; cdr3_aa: CASSLGGGTGELFF; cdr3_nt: TGTGCCAGCAGCTTAGGGGGAGGCACCGGGGAGCTGTTTTTT
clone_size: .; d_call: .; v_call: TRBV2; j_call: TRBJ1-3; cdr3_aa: CASTPTGTSGNTIYF; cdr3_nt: TGTGCCAGCACCCCGACAGGAACGTCTGGAAACACCATATATTTT
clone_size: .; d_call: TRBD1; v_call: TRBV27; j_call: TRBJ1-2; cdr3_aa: CASSADRGGYGYTF; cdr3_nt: TGTGCCAGCAGTGCGGACAGGGGAGGTTATGGCTACACCTTC
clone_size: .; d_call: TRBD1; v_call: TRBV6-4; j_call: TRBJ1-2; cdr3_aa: CASSAGTGFGYTF; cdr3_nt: TGTGCCAGCAGTGCCGGGACAGGCTTCGGCTACACCTTC
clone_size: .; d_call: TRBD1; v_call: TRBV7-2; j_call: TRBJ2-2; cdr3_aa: CASSTGTGRTGELFF; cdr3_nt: TGTGCCAGCAGCACTGGGACAGGACGCACCGGGGAGCTGTTTTTT